This T cell receptor beta chain was profiled in a study of immune cell composition in non-small cell lung cancer. Measured with immunoSEQ multiplex PCR; TCRdb has only the in-frame clones, and not every one. Found here are about 3,100 clones, around 86% of them singletons; the top ten hold about 7.8%. The sequence came from a human donor with non-small cell lung cancer. Sequenced sample: lung tumor tissue.

CDR3 amino acids: CASSIGPNTGELFF. The CDR3 bases are TGTGCCAGTAGTATAGGGCCGAACACCGGGGAGCTGTTTTTT. The genes are TRBV19 and TRBJ2-2; D not certain. The V end was cut by 1 base, the J end by 0 bases, with 3 bases between. Germline assignment: CDR1 LNHDA and CDR2 SQIVND (reference sequence). This CDR3 region has 14 residues. Complete variable domain (other parts from reference TRBV19 and TRBJ2-2): DGGITQSPKYLFRKEGQNVTLSCEQNLNHDAMYWYRQDPGQGLRLIYYSQIVNDFQKGDIAEGYSVSREKKESFPLTVTSAQKNPTAFYLCASSIGPNTGELFFGEGSRLTVL.